The clone carrying this T cell receptor (beta chain) has at least ten counts. This specimen comes from a study of blood T cell repertoires in COVID-19. Study overall: The United States, Italy and Spain supplied acute and convalescent COVID-19 samples. Sources were T cells, B-cell-depleted T cells, or PBMCs; the material itself was cDNA or gDNA.

Per germline, CDR1 LNHDA and CDR2 SQIVND (reference sequence). The CDR3 is made up of 14 amino acids. V shed 9 bases and J shed 3 bases, with 17 bases lying between them. Original processing methods: Nucleated cell counts were estimated from reference gene primer amplification. Profiling relied on immunoSEQ multiplex PCR, and the TCRdb table lists in-frame clones only, not all of them. That table gives V, J and clone size, and the DNA gave D and trimming. The data contain about 270,000 clones, around nine tenths of them singletons. The TCR originated in a woman aged 55-70 years who had recovered from COVID-19. Source material: peripheral blood. V usage is TRBV19 and J usage is TRBJ1-1, with D possibly being TRBD1 (6 bases). DNA of the CDR3: TGTGCCAGCCACGGGACTAAGGGGGACACTGAAGCTTTCTTT. Protein sequence: CASHGTKGDTEAFF.